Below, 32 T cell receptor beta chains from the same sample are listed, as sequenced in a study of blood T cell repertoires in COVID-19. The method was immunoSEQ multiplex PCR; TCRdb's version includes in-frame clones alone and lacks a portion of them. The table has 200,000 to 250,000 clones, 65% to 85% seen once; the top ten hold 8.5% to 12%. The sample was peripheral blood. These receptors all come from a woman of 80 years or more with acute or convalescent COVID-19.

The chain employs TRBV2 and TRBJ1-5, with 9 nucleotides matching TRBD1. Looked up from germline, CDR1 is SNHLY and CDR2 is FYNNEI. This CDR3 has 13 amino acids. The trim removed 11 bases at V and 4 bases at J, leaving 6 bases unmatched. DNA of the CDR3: TGTGCCGGAACAGGGGGCAGGAATCAGCCCCAGCATTTT. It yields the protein CAGTGGRNQPQHF.

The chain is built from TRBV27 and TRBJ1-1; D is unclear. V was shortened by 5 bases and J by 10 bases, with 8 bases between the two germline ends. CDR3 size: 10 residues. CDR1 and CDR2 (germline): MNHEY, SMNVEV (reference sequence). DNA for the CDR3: TGTGCCAGCAGTCCATCTAGAGCTTTCTTT. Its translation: CASSPSRAFF.

The CDR3 protein is CASSLGDRGWEQFF. The CDR3 region has the DNA TGCGCCAGCAGCTTGGGGGACAGGGGCTGGGAGCAGTTCTTC. The chain carries TRBV5-1 and TRBJ2-1; TRBD1 aligns across 10 bases. Germline V gene sequence: CDR1 SGHRS, CDR2 YFSETQ. This CDR3 has 14 residues. Germline trimming cut 0 bases from V and 10 bases from J; bases unmatched to any gene: 4.

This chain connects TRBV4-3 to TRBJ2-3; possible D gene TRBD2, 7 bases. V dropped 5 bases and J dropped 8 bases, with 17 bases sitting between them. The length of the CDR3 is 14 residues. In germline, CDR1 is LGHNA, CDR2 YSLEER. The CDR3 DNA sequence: TGCGCCAGCAGCTCCTTCGGGGGGCCTTCTACGCAGTATTTT. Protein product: CASSSFGGPSTQYF.

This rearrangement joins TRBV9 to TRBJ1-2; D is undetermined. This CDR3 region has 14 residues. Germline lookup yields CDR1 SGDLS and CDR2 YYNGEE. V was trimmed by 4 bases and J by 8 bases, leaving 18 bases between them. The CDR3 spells CASSPYLTARGYTF. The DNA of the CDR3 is TGTGCCAGCAGCCCCTACCTGACCGCGCGGGGCTACACCTTC. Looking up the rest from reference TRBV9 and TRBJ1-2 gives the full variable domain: DSGVTQTPKHLITATGQRVTLRCSPRSGDLSVYWYQQSLDQGLQFLIQYYNGEERAKGNILERFSAQQFPDLHSELNLSSLELGDSALYFCASSPYLTARGYTFGSGTRLTVV.

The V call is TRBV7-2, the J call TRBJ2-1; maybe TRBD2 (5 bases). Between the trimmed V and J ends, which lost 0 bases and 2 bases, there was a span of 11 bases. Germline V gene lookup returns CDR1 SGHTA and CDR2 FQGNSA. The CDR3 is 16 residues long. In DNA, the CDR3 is TGTGCCAGCAGCTTAGCTTTTAGCGCCACCTACAATGAGCAGTTCTTC. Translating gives CASSLAFSATYNEQFF.

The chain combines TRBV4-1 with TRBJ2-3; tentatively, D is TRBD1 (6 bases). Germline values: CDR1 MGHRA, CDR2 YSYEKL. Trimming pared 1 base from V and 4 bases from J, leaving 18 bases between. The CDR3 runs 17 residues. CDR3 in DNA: TGCGCCAGCAGCCAAGGGGTACAGGGCGGAGGCGCAGATACGCAGTATTTT. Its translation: CASSQGVQGGGADTQYF.

CDR3 DNA sequence: TGCGCCAGCAGCTGGGGGACTAGCGGGAGCACCGGGGAGCTGTTTTTT. Encoded protein: CASSWGTSGSTGELFF. This chain uses TRBV5-1 with TRBJ2-2; 14 bases align to TRBD2. CDR3 length: 16 residues. J was trimmed by 4 bases and V by 3 bases; bases with no gene match: 2. The germline CDR1 and CDR2 sequences are SGHRS and YFSETQ.

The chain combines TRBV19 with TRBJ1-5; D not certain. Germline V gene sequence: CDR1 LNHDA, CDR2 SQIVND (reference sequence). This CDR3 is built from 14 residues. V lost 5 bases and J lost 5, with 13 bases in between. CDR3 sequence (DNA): TGTGCCAGTAGTCCAGCGAGTATCCATCAGCCCCAGCATTTT. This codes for CASSPASIHQPQHF.

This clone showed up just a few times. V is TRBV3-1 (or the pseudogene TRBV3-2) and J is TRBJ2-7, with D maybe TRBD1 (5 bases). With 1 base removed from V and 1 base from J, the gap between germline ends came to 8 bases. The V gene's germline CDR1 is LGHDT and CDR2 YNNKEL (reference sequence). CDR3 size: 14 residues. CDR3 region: CASSQGQLSYEQYF. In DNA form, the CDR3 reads TGTGCCAGCAGCCAAGGACAGCTATCCTACGAGCAGTACTTC.

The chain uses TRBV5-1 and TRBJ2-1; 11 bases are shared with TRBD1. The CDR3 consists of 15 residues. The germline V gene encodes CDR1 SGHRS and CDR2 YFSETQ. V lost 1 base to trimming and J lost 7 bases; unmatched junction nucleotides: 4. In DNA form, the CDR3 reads TGCGCCAGCAGCTTGAGGACAGGGGGCGGAAATGAGCAGTTCTTC. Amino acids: CASSLRTGGGNEQFF.

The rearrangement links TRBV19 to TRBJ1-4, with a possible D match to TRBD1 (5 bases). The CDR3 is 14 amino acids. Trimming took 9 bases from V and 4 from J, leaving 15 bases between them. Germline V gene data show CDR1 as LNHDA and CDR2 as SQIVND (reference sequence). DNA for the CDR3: TGTGCCAGCTCGGGAGACAGTGTTAATGAAAAACTGTTTTTT. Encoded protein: CASSGDSVNEKLFF.

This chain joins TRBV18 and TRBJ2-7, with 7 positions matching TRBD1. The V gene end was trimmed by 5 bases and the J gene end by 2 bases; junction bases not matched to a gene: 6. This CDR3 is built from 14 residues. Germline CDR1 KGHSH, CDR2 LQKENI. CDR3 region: CASSSPGTAYEQYF. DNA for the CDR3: TGTGCCAGCTCATCTCCCGGGACAGCCTACGAGCAGTACTTC.

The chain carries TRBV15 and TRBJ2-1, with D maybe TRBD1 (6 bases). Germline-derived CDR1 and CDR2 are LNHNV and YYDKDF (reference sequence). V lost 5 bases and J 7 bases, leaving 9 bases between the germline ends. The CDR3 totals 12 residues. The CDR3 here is CATSQGGNEQFF. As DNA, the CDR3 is TGTGCCACCAGCCAAGGGGGAAATGAGCAGTTCTTC.

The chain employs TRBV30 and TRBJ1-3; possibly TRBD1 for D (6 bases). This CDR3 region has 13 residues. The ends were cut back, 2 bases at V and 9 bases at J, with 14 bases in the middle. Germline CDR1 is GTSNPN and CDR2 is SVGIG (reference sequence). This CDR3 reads CAWSLIRGSTIYF. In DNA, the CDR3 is TGTGCCTGGAGTCTTATCAGGGGTTCCACCATATATTTT.

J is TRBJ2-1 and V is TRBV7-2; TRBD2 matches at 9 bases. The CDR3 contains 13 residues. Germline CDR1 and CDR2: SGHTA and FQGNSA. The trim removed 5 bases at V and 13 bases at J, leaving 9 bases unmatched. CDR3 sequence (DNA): TGTGCCAGCAGCCGAGGGGCGGGAGGGGGCCAGTTCTTC. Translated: CASSRGAGGGQFF.

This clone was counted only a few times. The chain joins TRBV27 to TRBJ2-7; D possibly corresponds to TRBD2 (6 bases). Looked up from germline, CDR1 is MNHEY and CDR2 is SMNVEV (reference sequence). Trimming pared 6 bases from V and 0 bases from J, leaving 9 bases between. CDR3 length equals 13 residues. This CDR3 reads CASRRGTSYEQYF. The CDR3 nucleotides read TGTGCCAGCAGGCGGGGTACCTCCTACGAGCAGTACTTC.

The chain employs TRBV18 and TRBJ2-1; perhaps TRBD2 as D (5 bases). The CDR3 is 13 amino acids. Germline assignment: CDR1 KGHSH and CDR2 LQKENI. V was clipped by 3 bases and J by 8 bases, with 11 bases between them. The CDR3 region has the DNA TGTGCCAGCTCACCCCGTGGGAGCGATGAGCAGTTCTTC. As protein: CASSPRGSDEQFF.

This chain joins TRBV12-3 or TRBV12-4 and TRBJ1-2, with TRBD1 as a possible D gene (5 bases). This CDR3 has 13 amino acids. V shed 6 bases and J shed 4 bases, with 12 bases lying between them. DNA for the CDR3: TGTGCCAGCAGCCCGGACACGATCTATGGCTACACCTTC. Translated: CASSPDTIYGYTF.

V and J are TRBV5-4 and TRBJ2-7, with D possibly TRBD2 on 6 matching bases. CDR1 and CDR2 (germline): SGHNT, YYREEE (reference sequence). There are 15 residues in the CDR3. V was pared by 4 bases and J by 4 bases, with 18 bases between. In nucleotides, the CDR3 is TGTGCCAGCAGCCCCGGGGGTAGCGGAGAGTACGAGCAGTACTTC. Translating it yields CASSPGGSGEYEQYF.

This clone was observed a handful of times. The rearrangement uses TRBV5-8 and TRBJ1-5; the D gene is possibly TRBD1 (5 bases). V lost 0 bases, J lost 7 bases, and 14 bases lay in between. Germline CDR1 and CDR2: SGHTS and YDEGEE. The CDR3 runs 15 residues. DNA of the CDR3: TGTGCCAGCAGCTTGGCCCGGGGGTTGGGGCAGCCCCAGCATTTT. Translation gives CASSLARGLGQPQHF.

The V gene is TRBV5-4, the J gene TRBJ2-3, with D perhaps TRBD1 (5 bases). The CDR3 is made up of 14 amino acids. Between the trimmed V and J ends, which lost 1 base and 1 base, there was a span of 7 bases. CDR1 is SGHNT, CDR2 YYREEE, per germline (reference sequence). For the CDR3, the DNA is TGTGCCAGCAGCTTGATAGGGGGCACAGATACGCAGTATTTT. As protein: CASSLIGGTDTQYF.

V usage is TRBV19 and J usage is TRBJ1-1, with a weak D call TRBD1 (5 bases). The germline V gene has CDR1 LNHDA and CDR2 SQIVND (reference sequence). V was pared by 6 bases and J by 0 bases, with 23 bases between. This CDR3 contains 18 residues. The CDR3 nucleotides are TGTGCCAGTAGCCCGGGGGGAGGGGACCCCTCCATGAACACTGAAGCTTTCTTT. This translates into CASSPGGGDPSMNTEAFF.

The CDR3 region is CASSVAQGAKVGETQYF. As DNA, the CDR3 is TGTGCCAGCAGCGTTGCACAGGGGGCAAAGGTAGGAGAGACCCAGTACTTC. This chain connects TRBV9 to TRBJ2-5; 9 nucleotides agree with TRBD1. CDR3 size: 17 residues. V shed 2 bases, J shed 4 bases, and the junction held 12 bases outside the gene matches. The germline V gene encodes CDR1 SGDLS and CDR2 YYNGEE.

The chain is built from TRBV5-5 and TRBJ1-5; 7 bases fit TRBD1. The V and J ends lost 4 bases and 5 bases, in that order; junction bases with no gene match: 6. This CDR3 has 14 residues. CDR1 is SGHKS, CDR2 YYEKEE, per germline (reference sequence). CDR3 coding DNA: TGTGCCAGCAGCCTAGGACAGGAGGATCAGCCCCAGCATTTT. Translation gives CASSLGQEDQPQHF.

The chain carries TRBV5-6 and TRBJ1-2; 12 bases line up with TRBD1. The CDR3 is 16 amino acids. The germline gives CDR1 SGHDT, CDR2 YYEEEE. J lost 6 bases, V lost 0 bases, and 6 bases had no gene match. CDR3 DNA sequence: TGTGCCAGCAGCTTGGGGGGACAGGGGGCCCAGAATGGCTACACCTTC. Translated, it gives CASSLGGQGAQNGYTF.

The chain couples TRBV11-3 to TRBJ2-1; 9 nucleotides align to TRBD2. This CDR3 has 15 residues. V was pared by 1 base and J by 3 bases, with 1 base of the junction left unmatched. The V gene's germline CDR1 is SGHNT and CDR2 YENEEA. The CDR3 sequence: CASSLATSGYNEQFF. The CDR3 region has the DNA TGTGCCAGCAGCTTAGCGACTAGCGGCTACAATGAGCAGTTCTTC.

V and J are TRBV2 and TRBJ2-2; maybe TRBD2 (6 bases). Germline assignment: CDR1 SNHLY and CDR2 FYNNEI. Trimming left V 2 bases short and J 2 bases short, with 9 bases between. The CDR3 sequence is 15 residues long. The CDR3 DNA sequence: TGTGCCAGCAGTGAAATCGGGGGTAACACCGGGGAGCTGTTTTTT. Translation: CASSEIGGNTGELFF.

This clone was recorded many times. CDR3 sequence (DNA): TGTGCCACCAGTGATTCGGGACAGGGAGGGACCGGGGAGCTGTTTTTT. Its translation: CATSDSGQGGTGELFF. V usage is TRBV24-1 and J usage is TRBJ2-2, with 9 positions matching TRBD1. The CDR3 sequence is 16 residues long. Germline V gene sequence: CDR1 KGHDR, CDR2 SFDVKD. J gave up 5 bases and V 2 bases, and 5 bases lay outside the gene matches.

CDR3 DNA sequence: TGCGCCAGCAGCCCGAAAATCTCACAGGGGACCACCGGGGAGCTGTTTTTT. Translated, it gives CASSPKISQGTTGELFF. The chain recombines TRBV5-1 with TRBJ2-2; 7 bases agree with TRBD1. The V segment lost 4 bases and the J segment 4 bases; nucleotides outside the gene matches: 13. The CDR3 is 17 amino acids. Germline lookup yields CDR1 SGHRS and CDR2 YFSETQ.

DNA of the CDR3: TGTGCCAGCAGCTTGGGGGCCTCCTATAATTCACCCCTCCACTTT. This sequence encodes CASSLGASYNSPLHF. The V and J genes are TRBV7-2 and TRBJ1-6; maybe TRBD1 (6 bases). Germline CDR1 SGHTA, CDR2 FQGNSA. Trimming cost V 3 bases and J 0 bases, with 6 bases left between them. The CDR3 totals 15 residues.

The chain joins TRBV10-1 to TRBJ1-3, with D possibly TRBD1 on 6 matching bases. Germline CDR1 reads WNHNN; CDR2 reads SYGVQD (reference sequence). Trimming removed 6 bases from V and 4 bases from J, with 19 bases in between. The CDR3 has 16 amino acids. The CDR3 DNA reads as TGCGCCAGCAGGGACTTCCCAGGGGTGAGAGGAAACACCATATATTTT. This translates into CASRDFPGVRGNTIYF.